These 20 T cell receptor beta chains originate from one sample sequenced in a study of Ad26.COV2.S vaccination and SARS-CoV-2 variants. Described treatment: some 20 received Ad26.COV2.S at low or high dose, single or two shots; about five received placebo; per-sample allocation not given. The samples were gathered on day 63 after the first injection of vaccine or placebo. The repertoire was sequenced with immunoSEQ multiplex PCR; TCRdb's copy has only in-frame clones and lacks some. This sample has roughly 420,000 clones, with roughly 90% found just once. This specimen was peripheral blood, taken in a trial of Ad26.COV2.S vaccine versus placebo. These receptors all come from a person between 18 and 65 years old who received the Ad26.COV2.S COVID-19 vaccine or a placebo.

This clone has only one observation. The V call is TRBV5-4, the J call TRBJ2-1; 12 bases fit TRBD2. The CDR3 spans 17 residues. Losses at the gene ends were 1 base for V and 6 bases for J; bases not matched to a gene: 8. Germline CDR1 reads SGHNT; CDR2 reads YYREEE (reference sequence). The CDR3 coding sequence is TGTGCCAGCAGCTTGTCCCGACTAGCGGGGGTGACCAATGAGCAGTTCTTC. Protein: CASSLSRLAGVTNEQFF.

V is TRBV30 and J is TRBJ2-1; the D gene is possibly TRBD1 (6 bases). In germline, CDR1 is GTSNPN, CDR2 SVGIG (reference sequence). The CDR3 runs to 14 residues. V was clipped by 2 bases and J by 7 bases, with 15 bases between them. CDR3 loop: CAWSRRAGVNEQFF. Here the CDR3 DNA reads TGTGCCTGGAGTCGCAGGGCAGGGGTAAATGAGCAGTTCTTC.

This chain joins TRBV7-9 and TRBJ2-1; either TRBD1 or TRBD2 may supply D (5 bases each). V was clipped by 5 bases and J by 2 bases, with 13 bases between them. The CDR3 spans 15 residues. Germline V lookup: CDR1 SEHNR, CDR2 FQNEAQ (reference sequence). This chain's CDR3 is CASSLGTATYNEQFF. The CDR3, as DNA: TGTGCCAGCAGCCTTGGGACGGCTACCTACAATGAGCAGTTCTTC.

V and J are TRBV24-1 and TRBJ2-3; 10 nucleotides line up with TRBD1. Germline values: CDR1 KGHDR, CDR2 SFDVKD. V shed 6 bases and J 4 bases; nucleotides not matched to a gene: 12. The CDR3 consists of 17 residues. The CDR3, as DNA: TGTGCCACCAGTTCGCGGACAGGGGGTTTAATCGCAGATACGCAGTATTTT. It specifies CATSSRTGGLIADTQYF.

The chain has TRBV4-3 and TRBJ2-4; a weak D match, TRBD1 (6 bases). The CDR3 is 15 residues long. Trimming took 1 base from V and 8 from J, leaving 15 bases between them. From germline, CDR1 is LGHNA and CDR2 YSLEER. The DNA for the CDR3 is TGCGCCAGCAGCCAAGCTTCAGGGGAGCGAGACATTCAGTACTTC. Amino acid sequence: CASSQASGERDIQYF.

J is TRBJ2-6 and V is TRBV7-3, with D tentatively TRBD1 (6 bases). The CDR3 is made up of 20 amino acids. With 5 bases removed from V and 0 bases from J, the gap between germline ends came to 23 bases. Germline assignment: CDR1 SGHTA and CDR2 FQGTGA. The CDR3 region has the DNA TGTGCCAGCAGCCCCTCGGACAGTTTTCTCTCTAACTCTGGGGCCAACGTCCTGACTTTC. Protein: CASSPSDSFLSNSGANVLTF.

This chain connects TRBV6-5 to TRBJ2-7; possible D gene TRBD2, 5 bases. This CDR3 is 14 amino acids long. Deletions cut 6 bases from V and 0 bases from J, with 12 bases between. Germline loops: CDR1 MNHEY, CDR2 SVGAGI. The CDR3, as DNA: TGTGCCAGCAGGGACGGAGGTGACTCCTACGAGCAGTACTTC. Encoded protein: CASRDGGDSYEQYF.

The chain joins TRBV6-2 or TRBV6-3 to TRBJ2-5; tentatively, D is TRBD1 (6 bases). CDR3 length equals 15 residues. CDR1 MNHEY and CDR2 SVGEGT come from the germline V gene. Trimming shortened V by 2 bases and J by 1 base, and 11 bases separated the two germline ends. The CDR3 coding sequence is TGTGCCAGCAGTTACCCGGACAGCCTCCAAGAGACCCAGTACTTC. It translates to CASSYPDSLQETQYF.

V usage is TRBV4-3 and J usage is TRBJ1-1, with a possible D match to TRBD1 (5 bases). This CDR3 has 20 amino acids. Trimming removed 0 bases from V and 6 bases from J, with 29 bases in between. Germline V gene sequence: CDR1 LGHNA, CDR2 YSLEER. CDR3 in DNA: TGCGCCAGCAGCCAAGACTTAGGAGTCTCTCTTTCTACAGGTAAAGCTGAAGCTTTCTTT. Translated: CASSQDLGVSLSTGKAEAFF.

The V and J genes are TRBV29-1 and TRBJ1-2; TRBD1 agrees at 8 bases. The germline CDR1 and CDR2 sequences are SQVTM and ANQGSEA. The CDR3 has 13 residues. J lost 3 bases, V lost 6 bases, and 6 bases had no gene match. The CDR3 coding sequence is TGCAGCGTCGACAGGGGTAGGGACTATGGCTACACCTTC. Encoded protein: CSVDRGRDYGYTF.

Remarks on this clone: Other DNA sequences in this sample translate to the same CDR3. The V call is TRBV30, the J call TRBJ2-3, with D possibly TRBD1 on 6 matching bases. This CDR3 has 15 amino acids. V shed 0 bases and J shed 1 base, with 11 bases lying between them. Germline loops: CDR1 GTSNPN, CDR2 SVGIG (reference sequence). This CDR3 is CAWSVGAGGTDTQYF. The CDR3 nucleotides read TGTGCCTGGAGTGTAGGGGCAGGGGGCACAGATACGCAGTATTTT.

The chain employs TRBV3-1 (or the pseudogene TRBV3-2) and TRBJ1-4; D may be TRBD1 (5 bases). The CDR3 length is 14 residues. Germline CDR1 LGHDT, CDR2 YNNKEL (reference sequence). V lost 4 bases and J lost 3, with 9 bases in between. The CDR3 sequence is CASSPRQPNEKLFF. The CDR3 bases are TGTGCCAGCAGCCCGAGACAGCCTAATGAAAAACTGTTTTTT.

V and J are TRBV28 and TRBJ1-2; TRBD1 matches at 7 bases. CDR3 length: 12 amino acids. After removal of 5 bases from V and 8 bases from J, the junction contained 5 bases not matched to a gene. From germline, CDR1 is MDHEN and CDR2 SYDVKM. The CDR3 reads CASSTQGQGYTF. In DNA, the CDR3 is TGTGCCAGCAGTACACAGGGGCAGGGCTACACCTTC.

The chain has TRBV28 and TRBJ2-2; 11 nucleotides agree with TRBD1. There are 15 residues in the CDR3. Looked up from germline, CDR1 is MDHEN and CDR2 is SYDVKM. After removal of 2 bases from V and 4 bases from J, the junction contained 0 bases not matched to a gene. The chain's CDR3 is CASSLGTGGTGELFF. CDR3 sequence (DNA): TGTGCCAGCAGTTTAGGGACAGGGGGCACCGGGGAGCTGTTTTTT.

CDR3 amino acids: CASSLLGTEAFF. The CDR3 nucleotides read TGTGCCAGCAGCTTGTTGGGCACTGAAGCTTTCTTT. This sequence joins TRBV7-9 and TRBJ1-1; D call uncertain. Germline loops: CDR1 SEHNR, CDR2 FQNEAQ (reference sequence). V gave up 3 bases and J gave up 4 bases, with 6 bases separating them. The CDR3 runs 12 residues.

This clone has only a few counts. The chain carries TRBV6-6 and TRBJ2-7, with D hard to call. CDR1 and CDR2 from the germline V gene are MNHNY and SVGAGI (reference sequence). Trimming shortened V by 7 bases and J by 0 bases, and 10 bases separated the two germline ends. The CDR3 is made up of 13 amino acids. The CDR3 here is CASTPESSYEQYF. CDR3 bases: TGTGCCAGCACTCCGGAGAGCTCCTACGAGCAGTACTTC.

This clone appeared once. The chain employs TRBV7-2 and TRBJ1-1, with 9 bases fitting TRBD1. This CDR3 has 14 residues. V was pared by 5 bases and J by 5 bases, with 6 bases of the junction left unmatched. In germline, CDR1 is SGHTA, CDR2 FQGNSA. CDR3 in amino acids: CASSITGGWTEAFF. The CDR3 nucleotides read TGTGCCAGCAGCATTACAGGGGGCTGGACTGAAGCTTTCTTT.

The rearrangement uses TRBV7-2 and TRBJ1-2, with 8 bases lining up with TRBD1. CDR1 is SGHTA and CDR2 is FQGNSA in the germline V gene. The CDR3 is 15 residues long. Losses at the gene ends were 5 bases for V and 4 bases for J; bases not matched to a gene: 9. This CDR3 reads CASSTTGGGIYGYTF. DNA for the CDR3: TGTGCCAGCAGCACAACAGGGGGAGGAATCTATGGCTACACCTTC.

The chain has TRBV19 and TRBJ1-6, with a tentative D call TRBD1 (5 bases). CDR1 is LNHDA, CDR2 SQIVND, per germline (reference sequence). With 10 bases removed from V and 6 bases from J, the gap between germline ends came to 19 bases. The CDR3 runs to 15 residues. The CDR3 protein is CATLPLTAFNSPLHF. In DNA form, the CDR3 reads TGTGCCACCCTCCCATTGACAGCATTTAATTCACCCCTCCACTTT.

V gene TRBV6-6 combines with J gene TRBJ2-7, with D unresolved. Trimming cost V 6 bases and J 2 bases, with 14 bases left between them. This CDR3 is 14 amino acids long. CDR1 and CDR2 from the germline V gene are MNHNY and SVGAGI (reference sequence). The CDR3 sequence: CASRNLVGPYEQYF. Here the CDR3 DNA reads TGTGCCAGCAGAAACCTCGTAGGCCCCTACGAGCAGTACTTC.